This TCR beta chain is from a study of immune cell composition in non-small cell lung cancer. The study, taken as a whole, reports: Clones >0.5% enriched in tumour were rarer in adenocarcinoma (about 35%) than squamous (roughly 75%).

Germline trimming cut 2 bases from V and 5 bases from J; bases unmatched to any gene: 1. The CDR3 consists of 15 residues. Germline assignment: CDR1 MDHEN and CDR2 SYDVKM. Of note for this clone: Its specificity is unknown. At the DNA level, this CDR3 is encoded by other sequences in the same sample as well.

Libraries were prepared by immunoSEQ multiplex PCR; TCRdb keeps only in-frame clonotypes and omits some of them. The table has over 4,000 clones, 76% seen once; the top ten hold roughly 11%. This clonotype originated in a human donor with non-small cell lung cancer. V and J are TRBV28 and TRBJ2-1; 12 bases align to TRBD2. The sequencing input was lung tumor tissue. The CDR3 here is CASSLLAGGNNEQFF. DNA for the CDR3: TGTGCCAGCAGTTTACTAGCGGGAGGGAACAATGAGCAGTTCTTC. The full variable domain, rest sourced from reference TRBV28 and TRBJ2-1, is DVKVTQSSRYLVKRTGEKVFLECVQDMDHENMFWYRQDPGLGLRLIYFSYDVKMKEKGDIPEGYSVSREKKERFSLILESASTNQTSMYLCASSLLAGGNNEQFFGPGTRLTVL.